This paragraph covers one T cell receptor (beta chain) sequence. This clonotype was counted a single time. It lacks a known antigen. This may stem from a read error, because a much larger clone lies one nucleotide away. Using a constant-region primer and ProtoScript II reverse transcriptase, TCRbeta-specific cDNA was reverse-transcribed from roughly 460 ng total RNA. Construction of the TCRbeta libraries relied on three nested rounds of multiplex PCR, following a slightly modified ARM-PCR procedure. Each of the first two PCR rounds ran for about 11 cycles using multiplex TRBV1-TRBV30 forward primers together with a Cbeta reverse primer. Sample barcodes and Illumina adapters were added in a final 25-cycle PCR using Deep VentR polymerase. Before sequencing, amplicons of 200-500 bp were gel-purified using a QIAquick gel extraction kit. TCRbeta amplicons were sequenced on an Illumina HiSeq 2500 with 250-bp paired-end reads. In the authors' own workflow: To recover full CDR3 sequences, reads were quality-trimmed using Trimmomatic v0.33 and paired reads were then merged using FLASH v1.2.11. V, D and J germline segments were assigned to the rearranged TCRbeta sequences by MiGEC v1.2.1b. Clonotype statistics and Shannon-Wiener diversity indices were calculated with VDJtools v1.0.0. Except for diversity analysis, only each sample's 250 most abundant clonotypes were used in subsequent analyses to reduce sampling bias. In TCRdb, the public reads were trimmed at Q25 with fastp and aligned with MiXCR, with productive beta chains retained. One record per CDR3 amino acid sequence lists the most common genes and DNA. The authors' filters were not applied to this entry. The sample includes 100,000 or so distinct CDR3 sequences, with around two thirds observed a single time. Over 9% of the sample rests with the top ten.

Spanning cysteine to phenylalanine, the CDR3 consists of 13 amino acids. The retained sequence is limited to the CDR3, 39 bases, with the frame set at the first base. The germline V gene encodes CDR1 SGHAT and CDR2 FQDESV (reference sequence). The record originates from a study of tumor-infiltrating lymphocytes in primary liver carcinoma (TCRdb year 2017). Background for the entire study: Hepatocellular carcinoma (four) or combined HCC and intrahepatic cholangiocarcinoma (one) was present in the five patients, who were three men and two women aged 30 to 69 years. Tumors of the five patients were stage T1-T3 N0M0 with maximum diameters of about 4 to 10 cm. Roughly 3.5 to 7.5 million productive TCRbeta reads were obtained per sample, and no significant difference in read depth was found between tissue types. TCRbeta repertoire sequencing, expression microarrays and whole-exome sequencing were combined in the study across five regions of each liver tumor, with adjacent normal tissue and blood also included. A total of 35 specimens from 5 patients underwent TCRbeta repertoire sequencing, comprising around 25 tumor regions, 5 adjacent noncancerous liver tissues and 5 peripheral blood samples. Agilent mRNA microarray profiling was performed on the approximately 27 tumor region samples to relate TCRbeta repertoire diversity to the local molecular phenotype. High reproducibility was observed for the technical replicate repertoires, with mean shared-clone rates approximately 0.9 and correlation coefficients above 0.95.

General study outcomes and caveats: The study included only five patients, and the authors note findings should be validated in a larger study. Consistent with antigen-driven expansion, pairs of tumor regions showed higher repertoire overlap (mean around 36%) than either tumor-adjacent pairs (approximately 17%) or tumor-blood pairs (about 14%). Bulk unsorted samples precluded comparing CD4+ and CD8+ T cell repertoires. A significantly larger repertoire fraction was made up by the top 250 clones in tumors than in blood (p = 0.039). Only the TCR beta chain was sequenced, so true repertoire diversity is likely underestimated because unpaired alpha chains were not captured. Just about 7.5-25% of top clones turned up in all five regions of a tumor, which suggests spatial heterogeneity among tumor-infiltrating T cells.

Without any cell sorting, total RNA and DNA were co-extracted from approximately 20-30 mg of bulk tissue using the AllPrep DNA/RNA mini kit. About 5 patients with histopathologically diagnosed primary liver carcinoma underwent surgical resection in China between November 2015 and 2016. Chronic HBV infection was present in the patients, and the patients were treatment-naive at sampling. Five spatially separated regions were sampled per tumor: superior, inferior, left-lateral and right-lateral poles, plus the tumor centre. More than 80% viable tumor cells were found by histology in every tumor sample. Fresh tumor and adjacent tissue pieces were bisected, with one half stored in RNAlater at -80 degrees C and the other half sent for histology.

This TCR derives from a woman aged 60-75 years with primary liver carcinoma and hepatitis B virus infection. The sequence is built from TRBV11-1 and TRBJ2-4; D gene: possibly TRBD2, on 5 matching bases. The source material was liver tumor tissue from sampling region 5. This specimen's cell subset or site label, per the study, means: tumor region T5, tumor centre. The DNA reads TGTACCGGCAGCTTAGCCTGGGGAGACATTCAGTACTTC. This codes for CTGSLAWGDIQYF.